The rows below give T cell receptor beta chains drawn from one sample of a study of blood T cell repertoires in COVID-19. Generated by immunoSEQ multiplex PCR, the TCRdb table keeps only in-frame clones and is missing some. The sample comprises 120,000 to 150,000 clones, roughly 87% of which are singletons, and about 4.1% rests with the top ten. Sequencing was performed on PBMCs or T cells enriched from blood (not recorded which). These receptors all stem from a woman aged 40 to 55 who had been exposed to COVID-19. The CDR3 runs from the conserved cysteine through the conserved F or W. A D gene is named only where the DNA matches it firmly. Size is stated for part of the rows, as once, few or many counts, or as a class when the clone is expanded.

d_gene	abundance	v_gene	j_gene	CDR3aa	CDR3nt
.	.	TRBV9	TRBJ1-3	CASSLTPDPSGNTIYF	TGTGCCAGCAGCCTGACTCCCGACCCCTCTGGAAACACCATATATTTT
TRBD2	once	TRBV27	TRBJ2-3	CASRILAGGRPDTQYF	TGTGCCAGCAGAATACTAGCGGGAGGTAGGCCAGATACGCAGTATTTT
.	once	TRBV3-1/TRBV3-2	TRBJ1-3	CASSQGSVGSGNTIYF	TGTGCCAGCAGCCAAGGTTCAGTTGGCTCTGGAAACACCATATATTTT
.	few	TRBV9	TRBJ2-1	CASSVASGSRNEQFF	TGTGCCAGCAGCGTAGCCAGCGGGTCAAGGAATGAGCAGTTCTTC
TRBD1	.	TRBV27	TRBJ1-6	CASRPGQGDFLSSYNSPLHF	TGTGCCAGCAGACCGGGACAGGGGGATTTCTTGAGCTCCTATAATTCACCCCTCCACTTT
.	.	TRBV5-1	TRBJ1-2	CASSLGVGVANYGYTF	TGCGCCAGCAGCTTGGGGGTAGGGGTGGCTAACTATGGCTACACCTTC
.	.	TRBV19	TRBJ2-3	CASSAPQGGWTDTQYF	TGTGCCAGTAGTGCCCCCCAGGGAGGTTGGACAGATACGCAGTATTTT
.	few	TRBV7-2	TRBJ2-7	CASSAGAGVYEQYF	TGTGCCAGCAGCGCAGGGGCAGGGGTCTACGAGCAGTACTTC
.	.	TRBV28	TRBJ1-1	CASSFRVGRVTEAFF	TGTGCCAGCAGTTTCAGGGTGGGTCGTGTAACTGAAGCTTTCTTT
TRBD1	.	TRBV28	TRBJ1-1	CASRSPGQGSAHEAFF	TGTGCCAGCAGATCCCCGGGACAGGGGTCCGCTCATGAAGCTTTCTTT
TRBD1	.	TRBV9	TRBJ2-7	CASSEGTGVHEQYF	TGTGCCAGCAGCGAGGGGACAGGGGTCCACGAGCAGTACTTC
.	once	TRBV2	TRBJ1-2	CATTYGGLSYGYTF	TGTGCCACCACCTACGGGGGGCTGAGCTATGGCTACACCTTC
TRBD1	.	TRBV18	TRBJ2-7	CASSPTGGTEQYF	TGTGCCAGCTCACCAACAGGGGGCACTGAGCAGTACTTC
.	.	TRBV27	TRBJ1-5	CASRESGDRGQPQHF	TGTGCCAGCAGGGAATCAGGGGATCGGGGTCAGCCCCAGCATTTT
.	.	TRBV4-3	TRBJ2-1	CASSQAWTDRNEQFF	TGCGCCAGCAGCCAAGCCTGGACAGACAGGAATGAGCAGTTCTTC
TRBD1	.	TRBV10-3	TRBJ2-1	CAIRGQKGSNEQFF	TGTGCCATCAGGGGACAGAAAGGTTCCAATGAGCAGTTCTTC
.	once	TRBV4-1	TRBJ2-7	CASSREQVTGRVEQYF	TGCGCCAGCAGCCGCGAGCAGGTAACAGGGCGTGTCGAGCAGTACTTC
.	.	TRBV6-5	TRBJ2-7	CASSLLTDRPEQYF	TGTGCCAGCAGCTTGCTAACAGACAGGCCCGAGCAGTACTTC
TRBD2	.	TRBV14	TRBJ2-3	CASSTLAASTDTQYF	TGTGCCAGCAGTACACTAGCGGCTAGCACAGATACGCAGTATTTT
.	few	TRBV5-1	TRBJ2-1	CASSASQSRVGNEQFF	TGCGCCAGCAGCGCCAGTCAGAGCAGGGTAGGGAATGAGCAGTTCTTC
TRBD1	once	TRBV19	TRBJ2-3	CASSTGTGKSDTQYF	TGTGCCAGTAGTACCGGGACAGGGAAGTCCGATACGCAGTATTTT
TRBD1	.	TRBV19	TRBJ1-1	CASSPGTGGPEAFF	TGTGCCAGTAGTCCCGGGACAGGGGGGCCTGAAGCTTTCTTT
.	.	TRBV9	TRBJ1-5	CASSVDSDQPQHF	TGTGCCAGCAGCGTGGACTCGGATCAGCCCCAGCATTTT
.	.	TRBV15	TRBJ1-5	CATSRGAGETQPQHF	TGTGCCACCAGCAGAGGTGCGGGGGAAACGCAGCCCCAGCATTTT
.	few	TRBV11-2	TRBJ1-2	CASSLEQDYGYTF	TGTGCCAGCAGCTTAGAACAGGACTATGGCTACACCTTC
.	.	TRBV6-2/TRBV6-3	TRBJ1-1	CASSSPGLMNTEAFF	TGTGCCAGCAGTTCTCCGGGACTGATGAACACTGAAGCTTTCTTT
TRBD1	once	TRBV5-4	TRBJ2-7	CASSFEGRGINEQYF	TGTGCCAGCAGCTTCGAGGGCAGGGGGATAAACGAGCAGTACTTC
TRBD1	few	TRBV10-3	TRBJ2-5	CAISGDRRQETQYF	TGTGCCATCAGTGGGGACAGGCGCCAAGAGACCCAGTACTTC
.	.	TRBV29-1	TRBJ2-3	CSVVLARGGTDTQYF	TGCAGCGTTGTTTTAGCCCGAGGCGGCACAGATACGCAGTATTTT
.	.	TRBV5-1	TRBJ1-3	CASTGANTIYF	TGCGCCAGCACTGGAGCAAACACCATATATTTT
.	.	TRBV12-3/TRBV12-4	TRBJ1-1	CASRSVMNTEAFF	TGTGCCAGCAGATCAGTGATGAACACTGAAGCTTTCTTT
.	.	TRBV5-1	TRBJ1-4	CASSPWGSREKLFF	TGCGCCAGCAGCCCCTGGGGCAGTAGAGAAAAACTGTTTTTT
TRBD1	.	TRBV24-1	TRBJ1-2	CATSDPRQGEYGYTF	TGTGCCACCAGTGACCCCCGACAGGGGGAATATGGCTACACCTTC
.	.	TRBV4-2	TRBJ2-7	CASSQGQLSSYEQYF	TGTGCCAGCAGCCAAGGACAGTTGAGCTCCTACGAGCAGTACTTC
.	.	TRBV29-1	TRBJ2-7	CSVRVYEQYF	TGCAGCGTGCGGGTCTACGAGCAGTACTTC
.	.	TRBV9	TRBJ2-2	CASSDQGQGNGELFF	TGTGCCAGCAGCGATCAGGGGCAAGGGAACGGGGAGCTGTTTTTT
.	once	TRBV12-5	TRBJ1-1	CASSGYTEAFF	TGTGCTAGTTCGGGGTACACTGAAGCTTTCTTT
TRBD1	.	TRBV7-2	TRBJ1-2	CASSLGTGQGYTF	TGTGCCAGCAGCCTAGGGACAGGGCAAGGCTACACCTTC
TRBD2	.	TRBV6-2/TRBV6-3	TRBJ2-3	CASSSTSGADTQYF	TGTGCCAGCAGTTCAACTAGCGGCGCAGATACGCAGTATTTT